The rows below give T cell receptor beta chains drawn from one sample of a study of T cell responses to AZD1222 COVID-19 vaccine. Sequencing used immunoSEQ multiplex PCR; TCRdb keeps in-frame clones, though not all of them. The data contain some 200,000 clones, 80% to 95% of them singletons. Sample: peripheral blood, taken 28 days after the second AZD1222 dose. The receptors were sampled from an adult who received the AZD1222 COVID-19 vaccine. Both conserved end residues are part of each CDR3. Fields, in order: clone size, J gene, CDR3 length, D gene, V gene, CDR3 protein, CDR3 DNA. The D gene is left open where the match is weak. Not every row has a clone size; where given, it reads once, few, many or a size class.

clone size: NA; J gene: TRBJ2-3; CDR3 length: 17; D gene: TRBD2; V gene: TRBV4-1; CDR3 protein: CASSQPKLAGGSDTQYF; CDR3 DNA: TGCGCCAGCAGCCAACCGAAACTAGCGGGAGGGTCAGATACGCAGTATTTT
clone size: NA; J gene: TRBJ2-1; CDR3 length: 18; D gene: TRBD2; V gene: TRBV4-2; CDR3 protein: CASSQDGSGGLAGGEQFF; CDR3 DNA: TGTGCCAGCAGCCAAGATGGGTCAGGGGGACTAGCGGGGGGCGAGCAGTTCTTC
clone size: NA; J gene: TRBJ1-6; CDR3 length: 14; D gene: NA; V gene: TRBV3-1/TRBV3-2; CDR3 protein: CASSQDQGNSPLHF; CDR3 DNA: TGTGCCAGCAGCCAAGATCAGGGGAATTCACCCCTCCACTTT
clone size: once; J gene: TRBJ1-2; CDR3 length: 14; D gene: TRBD1; V gene: TRBV7-9; CDR3 protein: CASSRTGGLYGYTF; CDR3 DNA: TGTGCCAGCAGCCGGACAGGGGGTCTCTATGGCTACACCTTC
clone size: NA; J gene: TRBJ2-7; CDR3 length: 17; D gene: NA; V gene: TRBV11-2; CDR3 protein: CASSPIILVKGSYEQYF; CDR3 DNA: TGTGCCAGCAGCCCGATCATCTTGGTAAAGGGGAGCTACGAGCAGTACTTC
clone size: NA; J gene: TRBJ2-2; CDR3 length: 19; D gene: NA; V gene: TRBV3-1/TRBV3-2; CDR3 protein: CASSQVISAAVPNTGELFF; CDR3 DNA: TGTGCCAGCAGCCAAGTGATATCGGCAGCTGTCCCGAACACCGGGGAGCTGTTTTTT
clone size: NA; J gene: TRBJ1-1; CDR3 length: 16; D gene: NA; V gene: TRBV19; CDR3 protein: CASKGAGSKMNTEAFF; CDR3 DNA: TGTGCCAGTAAAGGGGCAGGGTCTAAAATGAACACTGAAGCTTTCTTT
clone size: NA; J gene: TRBJ1-2; CDR3 length: 16; D gene: NA; V gene: TRBV18; CDR3 protein: CASSSTHITGNYGYTF; CDR3 DNA: TGTGCCAGCTCATCGACGCATATTACAGGGAACTATGGCTACACCTTC
clone size: NA; J gene: TRBJ1-1; CDR3 length: 13; D gene: NA; V gene: TRBV10-1; CDR3 protein: CASSESGRDEAFF; CDR3 DNA: TGCGCCAGCAGTGAGTCAGGCAGGGACGAAGCTTTCTTT
clone size: NA; J gene: TRBJ2-5; CDR3 length: 15; D gene: TRBD2; V gene: TRBV7-9; CDR3 protein: CASSLLGAGDETQYF; CDR3 DNA: TGTGCCAGCAGCTTATTGGGAGCGGGGGATGAGACCCAGTACTTC
clone size: NA; J gene: TRBJ1-1; CDR3 length: 12; D gene: NA; V gene: TRBV9; CDR3 protein: CASSTETGGAFF; CDR3 DNA: TGTGCCAGCAGCACCGAGACCGGCGGGGCTTTCTTT
clone size: once; J gene: TRBJ1-1; CDR3 length: 13; D gene: NA; V gene: TRBV7-9; CDR3 protein: CASSSTGFPEAFF; CDR3 DNA: TGTGCCAGCAGCTCGACAGGTTTTCCTGAAGCTTTCTTT
clone size: NA; J gene: TRBJ1-6; CDR3 length: 15; D gene: NA; V gene: TRBV3-1/TRBV3-2; CDR3 protein: CASSSPAGWNSPLHF; CDR3 DNA: TGTGCCAGCAGCTCCCCCGCGGGGTGGAATTCACCCCTCCACTTT